The 14 T cell receptor beta chains reported below all come from one sample, sequenced in a study of blood T cell repertoires in COVID-19. The protocol was immunoSEQ multiplex PCR, while the TCRdb copy is restricted to in-frame clones and leaves out a portion. Of roughly 61,000 clones detected, approximately 92% appear once; the ten largest clones hold 2% to 2.5%. Sequenced sample: peripheral blood. These receptors originate from a man aged 60 to 69 with acute or convalescent COVID-19.

The chain couples TRBV2 to TRBJ1-2, with 7 bases fitting TRBD1. The CDR3 totals 15 residues. Germline CDR1 reads SNHLY; CDR2 reads FYNNEI. V lost 0 bases, J lost 7 bases, and 8 bases stayed unmatched. CDR3 in amino acids: CASSEALRTGGGYTF. The CDR3 region has the DNA TGTGCCAGCAGTGAAGCGCTTAGGACAGGAGGTGGCTACACCTTC.

The chain uses TRBV7-2 and TRBJ2-1; D uncertain. The V end was cut by 0 bases, the J end by 10 bases, with 16 bases between. From germline, CDR1 is SGHTA and CDR2 FQGNSA. CDR3 length: 15 residues. As DNA, the CDR3 is TGTGCCAGCAGCTTAGCGCGGCTCAACCGGCACGAGCAGTTCTTC. This encodes CASSLARLNRHEQFF.

Regarding this clone: The sample holds other DNA sequences that translate to the same CDR3. The chain joins TRBV5-1 to TRBJ2-2; possible D gene TRBD1, 6 bases. Germline V gene data show CDR1 as SGHRS and CDR2 as YFSETQ. The CDR3 is 15 residues long. Trimming left V 0 bases short and J 3 bases short, with 9 bases between. CDR3 DNA sequence: TGCGCCAGCAGCTTGGACAGGGTGGACACCGGGGAGCTGTTTTTT. It specifies CASSLDRVDTGELFF.

This chain uses TRBV28 with TRBJ1-1; possibly TRBD1 for D (5 bases). Germline loops: CDR1 MDHEN, CDR2 SYDVKM. The V end was cut by 6 bases, the J end by 1 base, with 9 bases between. The CDR3 has 13 residues. CDR3 loop: CASRPTENTEAFF. The CDR3 DNA reads as TGTGCCAGCAGACCGACAGAGAACACTGAAGCTTTCTTT.

This chain uses TRBV27 with TRBJ2-7, with D possibly matching TRBD2 (5 bases). Germline-derived CDR1 and CDR2 are MNHEY and SMNVEV (reference sequence). This CDR3 is 15 amino acids long. V lost 6 bases and J 5 bases, leaving 20 bases between the germline ends. In DNA, the CDR3 is TGTGCCAGCAGATACCTAAAAGGGAGTAGAGACGAGCAGTACTTC. This translates into CASRYLKGSRDEQYF.

The V gene is TRBV12-5, the J gene TRBJ1-1, with D possibly TRBD1 on 5 matching bases. Trimming removed 3 bases at V and 3 bases at J, with 20 bases between. Germline CDR1 is LGHNT and CDR2 is FRNRAP. The CDR3 length is 17 residues. CDR3: CASGFTRGGTGYTEAFF. The CDR3 DNA is TGTGCTAGTGGTTTCACCCGGGGAGGGACTGGGTACACTGAAGCTTTCTTT.

The V and J genes are TRBV11-2 and TRBJ2-7; no definite D call. V lost 3 bases, J lost 0 bases, and 6 bases lay in between. Looked up from germline, CDR1 is SGHAT and CDR2 is FQNNGV. The CDR3 totals 13 residues. Written as DNA, the CDR3 is TGTGCCAGCAGCTTGGGCTCCTCCTACGAGCAGTACTTC. This gives the protein CASSLGSSYEQYF.

The rearrangement joins TRBV29-1 to TRBJ2-1; D is possibly TRBD1 (6 bases). The V end lost 3 bases, the J end lost 6 bases, and 9 bases lay between the germline ends. The CDR3 length is 12 residues. Germline CDR1 SQVTM, CDR2 ANQGSEA. DNA of the CDR3: TGCAGCGTTGACAGGGGCTCCAATGAGCAGTTCTTC. Protein product: CSVDRGSNEQFF.

This chain joins TRBV10-3 and TRBJ2-7; unclear D gene. CDR1 and CDR2 from the germline V gene are ENHRY and SYGVKD. This CDR3 is built from 13 residues. V lost 6 bases and J lost 1, with 10 bases in between. The CDR3 bases are TGTGCCATCAGAGGCAGGCTGTCCTACGAGCAGTACTTC. Amino acid sequence: CAIRGRLSYEQYF.

This chain connects TRBV6-2 or TRBV6-3 to TRBJ1-3; 7 nucleotides align to TRBD1. The junction had 8 bases not matched to a gene; V was cut back by 6 bases and J by 0 bases. This CDR3 has 16 residues. The germline gives CDR1 MNHEY, CDR2 SVGEGT. CDR3 coding DNA: TGTGCCAGCAGCCCTGGACAGGCCTTCTCTGGAAACACCATATATTTT. Its translation: CASSPGQAFSGNTIYF.

This chain connects TRBV11-3 to TRBJ1-4, with 10 bases identical to TRBD1. V lost 3 bases, J lost 8 bases, and 3 bases stayed unmatched. Per germline, CDR1 SGHNT and CDR2 YENEEA. The length of the CDR3 is 14 residues. CDR3 protein: CASSFGTGAEKLFF. The CDR3 DNA reads as TGTGCCAGCAGCTTCGGGACAGGGGCCGAAAAACTGTTTTTT.

V usage is TRBV2 and J usage is TRBJ2-1; no reliable D call. V was trimmed by 6 bases and J by 8 bases, leaving 14 bases between them. Germline CDR1 is SNHLY and CDR2 is FYNNEI. The CDR3 has 13 amino acids. The CDR3 sequence is CASSQVAVDEQFF. CDR3 nucleotide sequence: TGTGCCAGCAGCCAGGTGGCAGTCGATGAGCAGTTCTTC.

This sequence joins TRBV19 and TRBJ1-6; 10 nucleotides align to TRBD1. The germline gives CDR1 LNHDA, CDR2 SQIVND (reference sequence). V dropped 3 bases and J dropped 8; count of bases not matched to a gene: 1. The CDR3 covers 14 residues. The CDR3 here is CASSIGTGDSPLHF. CDR3 DNA sequence: TGTGCCAGTAGTATCGGGACAGGGGATTCACCCCTCCACTTT.

The CDR3 spells CAISSLLAGEPDTQYF. In DNA form, the CDR3 reads TGTGCCATCAGTTCCCTGCTAGCGGGAGAGCCAGATACGCAGTATTTT. The rearrangement joins TRBV10-3 to TRBJ2-3, with TRBD2 matching over 10 bases. The CDR3 covers 16 residues. Trimming at V came to 5 bases and at J to 4 bases, leaving 9 bases not matched to a gene. Germline loops: CDR1 ENHRY, CDR2 SYGVKD.